This T cell receptor beta chain appears in the sequencing data of a study of T cells in women clearing cervical HPV infection (dated by TCRdb to 2016 to 2019). Context from the whole study: The cases were fewer than 30 women with histologically confirmed HPV16-related CIN3 or worse, and 2 of these cases were invasive cancers. Median age was approximately 30 years in cases versus roughly 37 in controls, and baseline characteristics did not differ significantly. Since HLA typing was available for only a few women, HLA type could not be ruled out as a confounder. Nested within Costa Rica's Guanacaste HPV Natural History Study, an exploratory proof-of-principle case-control study compared TCR repertoires across cervical HPV16 outcomes. Case blood was taken at the visit when the lesion was first identified, whereas control blood was taken when infection was no longer detected. The parent cohort enrolled 9,800 or so women aged 18 or older in Guanacaste, Costa Rica, during about 1992 to 1995 and followed them for roughly seven years. The roughly 23 controls were women who cleared a single incident HPV16 infection within 12 months without developing precancer or cancer. Cases were matched to controls by age within five years and by the year the sample was collected. For cases, the median interval between lesion detection and blood sampling was about 150 days, with an interquartile range of about 85 to 220 days. Quality controls consisted of five blinded duplicates per group, for a total of about 60 samples made up of around 50 participants and about 10 replicates.

Remarks on this clone: This clone's antigen is unknown. The read comes to an end 3 residues before the CDR3 does, leaving the germline J gene to fill in the end.

The immunoSEQ assay used multiplex PCR to amplify TCR beta CDR3 regions from an average of roughly 1.2 ug of genomic DNA per sample. To correct primer bias, the assay used a complete synthetic TCR repertoire to set an amplification baseline. Amplicons were sequenced on the Illumina platform. The study's own analysis went as follows. Sequences were error-corrected by clustering with frequency ratios and a modified nearest-neighbor algorithm and were then analyzed in the immunoSEQ Analyzer with IMGT gene definitions. At each rarefaction depth, TCR richness and evenness were averaged across 20 rarefaction repeats, and any sample with fewer sequences than the depth was left out. Wilcoxon rank sum tests with FDR correction were used to compare relative abundances of V, D and J genes between the groups. For the blinded duplicates, the intraclass correlation was 95% to 96% for TCR richness and averaged roughly 75% across roughly 65 gene segments. TCRdb took this table from immuneACCESS and kept in-frame rearrangements with V and J called. Such tables lack part of the clones; where checked against another copy, unresolved V genes explain under half of the gap, and the rest is unexplained. From that table come the V and J calls and clone size; the DNA was used to work out D and trimming. The table for this sample records tens of thousands of clones. The top ten constitute about 7.7% of the sample.

Every participant had a single incident cervical HPV16 infection, and women with prevalent HPV16 infections were excluded. Cervical HPV DNA was detected with MY09/MY11 PCR, and genotyping was done by dot-blot hybridization. Fifteen mL of heparinized blood were centrifuged, and the buffy coat was aliquoted, frozen at -30°C, then stored at -80°C. Genomic DNA was extracted from buffy coat specimens using QIAGEN kits. Trimming removed 7 bases from V and 4 bases from J, leaving 13 bases between the germline ends. The CDR3 runs 14 residues from the cysteine to the phenylalanine. Of the CDR3's DNA, 33 bases were read; they are in frame from base 1. Based on the germline V gene, the CDR1 and CDR2 sequences are ENHRY and SYGVKD. Study-level results and caveats: TRBV6-7 relative abundance was lower in cases than in controls (roughly 0.11% versus 0.16%; Bonferroni P = 0.0008). Because of the cross-sectional design, the study could not determine whether the associations came before infection or resulted from infection, and neither effector/memory subsets nor HPV-specific T cells were isolated. Cases were distinguished from controls with an estimated AUC of about 0.8 by random forest classifiers combining richness and V gene abundances. Across sequencing depths, CIN3+ cases showed significantly higher TCR repertoire richness than controls, but evenness did not differ between the groups. Because the number of T cells per sample was unknown, the richness differences could reflect varying T-cell content rather than repertoire biology.

The sequence was obtained from a woman aged 18 to 75 with a cervical HPV16 infection that either progressed to CIN3+ or cleared (not recorded which). The sequencing input was blood buffy coat. The chain couples TRBV10-3 to TRBJ1-4, with no confident D gene call. The CDR3 sequence is CAIKAGVDNEKLFF. The covered CDR3 bases are TGTGCCATCAAGGCCGGGGTCGATAATGAAAAA.